This T cell receptor (beta chain) was sequenced in a study of T cell repertoires in cytomegalovirus infection. Findings of the study overall: Across the ex vivo response, the dominant clonotypes were HLA-C-restricted CMV-specific TCR beta clonotypes.

TCRdb analysed the reads with MiXCR anew, one entry per CDR3 protein. Of about 310,000 distinct CDR3 sequences in the sample, around 9.6% were seen once. This CDR3 is 15 amino acids long. Trimming pared 3 bases from V and 4 bases from J, leaving 15 bases between. From germline, CDR1 is SEHNR and CDR2 FQNEAQ (reference sequence). This clonotype was counted many times. As yet, its antigen is unknown. The sequence was collected from a human donor in good health (CMV status not recorded). Some clones in this sample may be carry-over from other donors' samples. This rearrangement joins TRBV7-9 to TRBJ1-2; no firm D call. The sequencing input was PBMCs. The CDR3 is CASSLGSSSGYGYTF. CDR3 bases: TGTGCCAGCAGCTTGGGAAGTAGTTCTGGCTATGGCTACACCTTC.